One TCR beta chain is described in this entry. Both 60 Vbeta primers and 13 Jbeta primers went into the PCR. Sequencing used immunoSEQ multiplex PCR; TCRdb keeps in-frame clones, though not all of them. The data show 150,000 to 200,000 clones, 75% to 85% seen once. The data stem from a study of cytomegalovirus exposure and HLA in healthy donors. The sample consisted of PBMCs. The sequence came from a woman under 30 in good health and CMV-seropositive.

CDR3 amino acids: CASSGGQGARGKLFF. The CDR3, as DNA: TGTGCCAGCAGTGGGGGGCAGGGGGCGCGTGGAAAACTGTTTTTT. This sequence joins TRBV2 and TRBJ1-4; 8 nucleotides agree with TRBD1. V lost 4 bases, J lost 10 bases, and 11 bases stayed unmatched. CDR1 is SNHLY and CDR2 is FYNNEI in the germline V gene. The CDR3 runs to 15 residues.